The next 15 T cell receptor beta chains were all read from a single sample in a study of shared clonotypes between healthy human individuals. Clones were sequenced by immunoSEQ multiplex PCR, and TCRdb holds only the in-frame ones, with some missing. The data contain about 2.4 million clones, approximately 94% of them singletons. Sequencing was performed on naive CD4+ T cells sorted from blood. Subset meaning: CD45RA+ positively selected. Every receptor here comes from a man aged 18 to 30 in good health.

The chain recombines TRBV27 with TRBJ1-2; 8 bases agree with TRBD1. The V gene's germline CDR1 is MNHEY and CDR2 SMNVEV (reference sequence). V shed 6 bases, J shed 4 bases, and the junction held 10 bases outside the gene matches. This CDR3 has 15 amino acids. In DNA form, the CDR3 reads TGTGCCAGCAGCATACCCGGACAGGGTAGCTATGGCTACACCTTC. It encodes CASSIPGQGSYGYTF.

The rearrangement joins TRBV10-3 to TRBJ2-7, with D maybe TRBD1 (6 bases). Germline lookup yields CDR1 ENHRY and CDR2 SYGVKD. V gave up 7 bases and J gave up 1 base, with 14 bases separating them. This CDR3 has 14 residues. The CDR3 DNA follows: TGTGCCATCAAGGACAGTAGTATATCCTACGAGCAGTACTTC. It translates to CAIKDSSISYEQYF.

This clone was counted only a few times. The V and J genes are TRBV10-3 and TRBJ1-1; D remains ambiguous. CDR1 is ENHRY and CDR2 is SYGVKD in the germline V gene. The CDR3 is made up of 11 amino acids. Trimming took 2 bases from V and 7 from J, leaving 5 bases between them. CDR3 loop: CAISERDEAFF. The DNA for the CDR3 is TGTGCCATCAGTGAGAGAGATGAAGCTTTCTTT.

For this clone: This sample also contains other DNA sequences that code for the same CDR3. The rearrangement joins TRBV30 to TRBJ1-2, with 7 bases matching TRBD1. The CDR3 is 13 amino acids. CDR1 GTSNPN and CDR2 SVGIG come from the germline V gene (reference sequence). V lost 0 bases to trimming and J lost 3 bases; unmatched junction nucleotides: 1. The CDR3 loop is CAWSVGQDYGYTF. In nucleotides, the CDR3 is TGTGCCTGGAGTGTAGGACAGGACTATGGCTACACCTTC.

The CDR3 region is CASSPTSPGTGSGEQYF. The CDR3 DNA reads as TGTGCCAGCAGCCCAACGAGTCCCGGGACAGGGTCGGGCGAGCAGTACTTC. The chain employs TRBV7-2 and TRBJ2-7; TRBD1 matches 9 bases. Germline loops: CDR1 SGHTA, CDR2 FQGNSA. With 5 bases clipped from V and 6 bases from J, the junction kept 17 bases outside the gene matches. This CDR3 is built from 17 residues.

The chain uses TRBV2 and TRBJ1-1; 7 bases map to TRBD1. This CDR3 has 13 residues. Germline V gene sequence: CDR1 SNHLY, CDR2 FYNNEI. Losses at the gene ends were 8 bases for V and 0 bases for J; bases not matched to a gene: 3. The CDR3 region is CASPGTVNTEAFF. The CDR3 DNA reads as TGTGCCAGCCCCGGGACAGTGAACACTGAAGCTTTCTTT.

The V and J genes are TRBV7-9 and TRBJ2-2, with D possibly TRBD1 on 5 matching bases. Germline V gene lookup returns CDR1 SEHNR and CDR2 FQNEAQ (reference sequence). This CDR3 region has 16 residues. The V gene lost 5 bases and the J gene lost 0 bases, with 13 bases spanning the gap. The CDR3 region is CASSPQVAANTGELFF. The CDR3 nucleotides are TGTGCCAGCAGCCCACAGGTGGCGGCGAACACCGGGGAGCTGTTTTTT.

The chain has TRBV5-1 and TRBJ1-1; 7 nucleotides match TRBD1. V gave up 4 bases and J gave up 1 base; unmatched junction bases: 7. Germline CDR1 reads SGHRS; CDR2 reads YFSETQ. The CDR3 consists of 15 residues. CDR3 nucleotides: TGCGCCAGCAGCCTAGGGACAGTCACGAACACTGAAGCTTTCTTT. This codes for CASSLGTVTNTEAFF.

CDR3 sequence reads: CASSFGDRAGEKLFF. The CDR3, as DNA: TGTGCCAGCAGTTTCGGGGACAGGGCGGGAGAAAAACTGTTTTTT. The chain is built from TRBV28 and TRBJ1-4, with 9 nucleotides matching TRBD1. The junction had 7 bases not matched to a gene; V was cut back by 3 bases and J by 8 bases. This CDR3 is built from 15 residues. Germline-derived CDR1 and CDR2 are MDHEN and SYDVKM.

The chain joins TRBV15 to TRBJ2-1, with D perhaps TRBD2 (7 bases). CDR3 length: 13 residues. V was clipped by 8 bases and J by 8 bases, with 16 bases between them. CDR1 LNHNV and CDR2 YYDKDF come from the germline V gene (reference sequence). CDR3 DNA sequence: TGTGCCACCTCGGCGGGGGCTATCTATGAGCAGTTCTTC. Encoded protein: CATSAGAIYEQFF.

The chain is built from TRBV19 and TRBJ2-7; 9 bases map to TRBD2. V lost 8 bases and J lost 3; bases outside the gene matches: 8. Per the germline V gene, CDR1 is LNHDA and CDR2 is SQIVND (reference sequence). CDR3 length: 14 residues. The CDR3 sequence: CASAYRGRDYEQYF. CDR3 nucleotide sequence: TGTGCCAGTGCCTACCGCGGGAGGGACTACGAGCAGTACTTC.

As concerns this clone: At the DNA level, this CDR3 is encoded by other sequences in the same sample as well. The chain uses TRBV7-9 and TRBJ2-3; D is unclear. CDR3 length: 12 amino acids. Germline V gene sequence: CDR1 SEHNR, CDR2 FQNEAQ (reference sequence). Deletions cut 1 base from V and 4 bases from J, with 3 bases between. CDR3 residues: CASSLVPDTQYF. The CDR3 DNA is TGTGCCAGCAGCTTAGTACCAGATACGCAGTATTTT.

The chain joins TRBV27 to TRBJ2-1, with 8 nucleotides matching TRBD2. Germline CDR1 is MNHEY and CDR2 is SMNVEV (reference sequence). V was pared by 4 bases and J by 5 bases, with 10 bases of the junction left unmatched. The CDR3 runs 16 residues. The chain's CDR3 is CASSSFTSGGNNEQFF. The CDR3 DNA reads TGTGCCAGCAGTTCCTTCACTAGCGGAGGGAACAATGAGCAGTTCTTC.

The CDR3 nucleotides are TGTGCCAGCAGTCATCGGGACAGTAGAAATGGCTACACCTTC. Encoded protein: CASSHRDSRNGYTF. The chain employs TRBV7-9 and TRBJ1-2, with 7 positions matching TRBD1. Trimming at V came to 6 bases and at J to 6 bases, leaving 10 bases not matched to a gene. Germline loops: CDR1 SEHNR, CDR2 FQNEAQ (reference sequence). The CDR3 consists of 14 residues.

This clone was counted only a few times. The V gene is TRBV2, the J gene TRBJ1-1; TRBD1 agrees at 7 bases. The CDR3 has 13 amino acids. Germline V gene sequence: CDR1 SNHLY, CDR2 FYNNEI. J was trimmed by 5 bases and V by 3 bases; bases with no gene match: 3. The CDR3 spells CASSDDRVTEAFF. DNA of the CDR3: TGTGCCAGCAGTGACGACAGGGTTACTGAAGCTTTCTTT.